These T cell receptor beta chains were read from a single sample in a study of blood T cell repertoires in COVID-19. Data came from immunoSEQ multiplex PCR; TCRdb stores just in-frame clones and leaves some out. In the table there are nearly 350,000 clones, around 91% of which are singletons. Sequenced input: peripheral blood. The receptors were gathered from a woman aged 18 to 35 who had recovered from COVID-19. Both conserved end residues are part of each CDR3. A D gene is named only where the DNA matches it firmly. Rows may omit the clone size; those that give it use once, few, many or a size class.

V	size	D	J	CDR3	DNA
TRBV27	-	TRBD2	TRBJ2-1	CASNQREEDNEQFF	TGTGCCAGCAACCAGCGGGAGGAAGACAATGAGCAGTTCTTC
TRBV13	-	TRBD1	TRBJ2-2	CASSSYRGTGELFF	TGTGCCAGCAGCTCATACAGGGGCACCGGGGAGCTGTTTTTT
TRBV6-1	-	-	TRBJ2-1	CASSGGVGAYNEQFF	TGTGCCAGCAGTGGGGGGGTTGGAGCCTACAATGAGCAGTTCTTC
TRBV27	-	TRBD2	TRBJ2-3	CASSLSRAQSGRSTDTQYF	TGTGCCAGCAGTTTATCGCGGGCCCAAAGCGGGAGAAGCACAGATACGCAGTATTTT
TRBV15	-	-	TRBJ2-1	CATSRERQLGFNEQFF	TGTGCCACCAGCAGAGAGCGGCAGTTAGGATTCAATGAGCAGTTCTTC
TRBV6-5	-	TRBD2	TRBJ2-2	CASSYHLSGRAGELFF	TGTGCCAGCAGTTATCATCTCAGCGGGAGGGCCGGGGAGCTGTTTTTT
TRBV6-6	-	-	TRBJ1-3	CASTGRGGITGNTIYF	TGTGCCAGCACCGGACGGGGGGGCATAACGGGAAACACCATATATTTT
TRBV18	-	TRBD2	TRBJ2-2	CASSLNSGANTGELFF	TGTGCCAGCTCACTGAACAGCGGGGCGAACACCGGGGAGCTGTTTTTT
TRBV7-2	-	TRBD1	TRBJ1-2	CASSLVTGGYYGYTF	TGTGCCAGCAGCTTAGTAACAGGGGGCTACTATGGCTACACCTTC
TRBV19	-	TRBD1	TRBJ1-4	CASSSRGTDNEKLFF	TGTGCCAGTAGTTCGAGGGGGACAGATAATGAAAAACTGTTTTTT
TRBV5-1	-	TRBD1	TRBJ2-3	CASSSGQGIKTDTQYF	TGCGCCAGCAGCTCGGGACAGGGAATTAAGACAGATACGCAGTATTTT
TRBV7-9	-	-	TRBJ2-5	CASSSIRTVQETQYF	TGTGCCAGCAGCTCCATACGGACAGTACAAGAGACCCAGTACTTC
TRBV6-2/TRBV6-3	-	TRBD2	TRBJ2-1	CASSYSVTSGRARFF	TGTGCCAGCAGTTACTCGGTGACTAGCGGGAGGGCCAGGTTCTTC
TRBV7-2	-	-	TRBJ1-4	CASSLAGGDREKLFF	TGTGCCAGCAGCTTAGCGGGAGGGGACCGTGAAAAACTGTTTTTT
TRBV18	once	-	TRBJ2-1	CASSPFTYEQFF	TGTGCCAGCTCACCGTTTACATATGAGCAGTTCTTC
TRBV27	-	-	TRBJ1-2	CASSSDSDRPHGYTF	TGTGCCAGCAGTTCGGACAGCGATCGGCCTCATGGCTACACCTTC
TRBV7-2	once	-	TRBJ2-2	CASSLAASENTGELFF	TGTGCCAGCAGCTTAGCTGCTAGCGAGAACACCGGGGAGCTGTTTTTT
TRBV28	once	-	TRBJ2-4	CASSLKLGAGAKNIQYF	TGTGCCAGCAGTTTAAAACTAGGAGCGGGAGCCAAAAACATTCAGTACTTC
TRBV5-4	-	TRBD2	TRBJ2-1	CASSSRTSGRGNEQFF	TGTGCCAGCAGCTCGCGGACTAGCGGGAGAGGGAATGAGCAGTTCTTC
TRBV11-3	-	TRBD1	TRBJ1-2	CASSSGTGGAGDGYTF	TGTGCCAGCAGCTCGGGAACAGGGGGCGCAGGAGATGGCTACACCTTC
TRBV3-1/TRBV3-2	-	-	TRBJ2-3	CASSNVVGVDTQYF	TGTGCCAGCAGTAACGTAGTGGGCGTGGATACGCAGTATTTT
TRBV5-1	-	TRBD1	TRBJ2-5	CASSSTGTGGLETQYF	TGCGCCAGCAGTTCTACTGGGACAGGGGGCTTGGAGACCCAGTACTTC
TRBV19	-	TRBD1	TRBJ1-2	CASSAGGYGYTF	TGTGCCAGTAGTGCAGGGGGCTATGGCTACACCTTC
TRBV7-9	-	-	TRBJ2-2	CASSLVGQITGELFF	TGTGCCAGCAGCTTAGTTGGACAGATCACCGGGGAGCTGTTTTTT
TRBV28	-	-	TRBJ1-1	CASSPLNTEAFF	TGTGCCAGCAGTCCCTTGAACACTGAAGCTTTCTTT
TRBV11-3	-	-	TRBJ2-5	CASSSYRGQETQYF	TGTGCCAGCAGCTCGTACCGCGGTCAAGAGACCCAGTACTTC
TRBV15	-	-	TRBJ1-1	CATSRDYAHSGTEAFF	TGTGCCACCAGCAGAGATTACGCTCACTCGGGCACTGAAGCTTTCTTT
TRBV13	-	-	TRBJ1-2	CASSLLGRANYGYTF	TGTGCCAGCAGCTTACTTGGCAGGGCCAACTATGGCTACACCTTC
TRBV11-3	-	TRBD2	TRBJ2-3	CASSLGLAGPSTDTQYF	TGTGCCAGCAGCTTAGGGCTAGCGGGTCCTAGCACAGATACGCAGTATTTT
TRBV6-5	-	TRBD1	TRBJ1-2	CASRADRGRNGYTF	TGTGCCAGCAGGGCCGACAGGGGGCGTAATGGCTACACCTTC
TRBV7-2	-	-	TRBJ1-1	CASSQQPGHSITEAFF	TGTGCCAGCAGCCAGCAACCGGGACACTCCATTACTGAAGCTTTCTTT
TRBV4-1	-	TRBD2	TRBJ2-1	CASSQGLAGGDEQFF	TGCGCCAGCAGCCAAGGGCTAGCGGGAGGCGATGAGCAGTTCTTC
TRBV28	-	TRBD2	TRBJ2-1	CASSPRGGRSGLYNEQFF	TGTGCCAGCAGCCCCCGGGGCGGGAGAAGTGGGCTTTACAATGAGCAGTTCTTC
TRBV19	-	-	TRBJ2-1	CASSMTRSREQFF	TGTGCCAGTAGTATGACTAGGAGTCGGGAGCAGTTCTTC
TRBV30	-	-	TRBJ2-6	CAWSVWGGGANVLTF	TGTGCCTGGAGTGTTTGGGGAGGTGGGGCCAACGTCCTGACTTTC
TRBV7-2	-	-	TRBJ2-1	CASRAGLSYEQFF	TGTGCCAGCAGGGCGGGGCTTTCTTATGAGCAGTTCTTC
TRBV11-2	-	-	TRBJ1-5	CASSLDRGINQPQHF	TGTGCCAGCAGCTTAGACAGGGGCATCAATCAGCCCCAGCATTTT
TRBV3-1/TRBV3-2	-	TRBD2	TRBJ2-5	CASSQVLREVGETQYF	TGTGCCAGCAGCCAAGTTTTGCGGGAGGTTGGGGAGACCCAGTACTTC
TRBV6-2/TRBV6-3	-	TRBD2	TRBJ2-3	CASSYPGLAGDHTDTQYF	TGTGCCAGCAGTTACCCCGGCCTAGCGGGAGATCACACAGATACGCAGTATTTT
TRBV5-1	-	-	TRBJ2-2	CASSLLVNTGELFF	TGCGCCAGCAGCCTCTTAGTGAACACCGGGGAGCTGTTTTTT
TRBV9	-	-	TRBJ1-5	CASSVGQSNQPQHF	TGTGCCAGCAGCGTGGGGCAGAGCAATCAGCCCCAGCATTTT
TRBV7-2	-	TRBD2	TRBJ2-1	CASSLSAGERREQFF	TGTGCCAGCAGCTTATCAGCGGGAGAACGCCGGGAGCAGTTCTTC
TRBV11-3	-	TRBD1	TRBJ2-3	CASSSGQGVTDTQYF	TGTGCCAGCAGCTCCGGACAGGGGGTCACAGATACGCAGTATTTT
TRBV5-4	-	-	TRBJ1-6	CASSVSSGSPLHF	TGTGCCAGCAGCGTATCATCCGGTTCACCCCTCCACTTT
TRBV29-1	-	TRBD1	TRBJ2-1	CSVTGEYNEQFF	TGCAGCGTAACAGGGGAATACAATGAGCAGTTCTTC
TRBV4-3	-	-	TRBJ1-4	CASSQDLGRVEKLFF	TGCGCCAGCAGCCAAGATCTTGGGAGAGTGGAAAAACTGTTTTTT
TRBV7-8	-	-	TRBJ1-1	CASSFRRLGGKEDMNTEAFF	TGTGCCAGCAGCTTCCGAAGGTTGGGTGGGAAAGAGGACATGAACACTGAAGCTTTCTTT
TRBV7-2	-	-	TRBJ2-3	CASSLYSPRGISF	TGTGCCAGCAGCTTATACTCTCCTAGAGGGATTTCCTTT
TRBV12-5	-	TRBD2	TRBJ2-1	CASGLVSGNEQFF	TGTGCTAGTGGTTTGGTTAGCGGGAATGAGCAGTTCTTC
TRBV29-1	-	TRBD1	TRBJ2-1	CSVAYGTGFFDEQFF	TGCAGCGTCGCTTACGGGACAGGGTTTTTCGATGAGCAGTTCTTC
TRBV27	-	-	TRBJ2-2	CASSLRAGFTGELFF	TGTGCCAGCAGTTTACGGGCAGGGTTCACCGGGGAGCTGTTTTTT
TRBV30	once	-	TRBJ1-6	CAWIPRGTALESPLHF	TGTGCCTGGATCCCCCGGGGTACAGCCCTTGAGTCACCCCTCCACTTT